This T cell receptor beta chain is from a study of T-cell reconstitution after alpha-beta-depleted transplantation in children. Whole-study results and caveats: At the one-year point after transplant, T-cell counts and TCRbeta diversity were found to come mostly from T cells that had been newly produced.

Regarding this clonotype: The antigen is not known. Because it lacks the conserved phenylalanine or tryptophan at the end, this CDR3 is likely a read error.

Looked up from germline, CDR1 is LGHNA and CDR2 is YNFKEQ. Trimming cost V 5 bases and J 0 bases, with 14 bases left between them. This CDR3 is 15 amino acids long. Unique molecular identifiers were incorporated during preparation of the TCRbeta library. In TCRdb, the PCR reads were re-called with MiXCR into one record per CDR3 protein. The data contain just under 150,000 distinct CDR3 sequences, around 8.5% of them singletons. The clonotype comes from a female patient aged 2-9 years who had a stem cell transplant for congenital amegakaryocytic thrombocytopenia, so the T cells may come from the graft donor. Here the sequenced sample was PBMCs, mostly from graft donor cells, taken 180 days after TCRalphabeta/CD19-depleted stem cell transplant. V and J are TRBV4-2 and TRBJ2-7; D possibly corresponds to TRBD1 (6 bases). CDR3 DNA sequence: TGTGCCAGCAGCACGGGACACAGGAGCTCCTACGAGCAGTACTCC. This codes for CASSTGHRSSYEQYS.